This TCR beta chain was captured in a study of T-cell reconstitution after alpha-beta-depleted transplantation in children. Many counts were recorded for this clonotype. As it was prepared, the TCRbeta library received unique molecular identifiers. MiXCR, applied by TCRdb to the PCR reads, yields one record per CDR3 protein. The sample lists 170,000 or so distinct CDR3 sequences, about 6.3% occurring once. The J segment lost 1 base and the V segment lost 5 bases, leaving 2 bases of the junction unmatched. This CDR3 comprises 15 residues. The germline V gene encodes CDR1 KGHDR and CDR2 SFDVKD. Sequenced material: PBMCs from the stem cell graft donor, taken from the stem cell graft. This chain links TRBV24-1 with TRBJ2-3, with 10 bases that match TRBD2. This TCR derives from a human donor who donated a stem cell graft to a child with Wiskott-Aldrich syndrome. The CDR3 region is CATSGGTSGTDTQYF. The DNA of the CDR3 is TGTGCCACCAGTGGAGGGACTAGCGGCACAGATACGCAGTATTTT.